The present T cell receptor beta chain was sequenced within a study of T cells expressing NK-cell markers. Overall study results and limits: Of the CD8+ T cells in about 6 donors, roughly 1.0-7.0% belonged to dominant NKG2C+ clonotypes.

The CDR3 contains 15 residues. Germline CDR1 MNHEY, CDR2 SMNVEV (reference sequence). Reanalyzing the 5' RACE reads, TCRdb keeps one entry per CDR3 protein, without DNA. This repertoire includes about 460,000 distinct CDR3 sequences. Comment on this clonotype: The target antigen is unknown.

Sequencing used blood T cells: a sorted CD56 or NKG2C T cell subset, CD4+ or CD8+ T cells, or bulk PBMC T cells (not recorded which). This receptor was obtained from a woman in her 50s in good health. The gene calls are TRBV27 and TRBJ2-3; absent DNA, TCRdb's TRBD1 call cannot be checked. The CDR3 sequence: CASSLYGGSTDTQYF.